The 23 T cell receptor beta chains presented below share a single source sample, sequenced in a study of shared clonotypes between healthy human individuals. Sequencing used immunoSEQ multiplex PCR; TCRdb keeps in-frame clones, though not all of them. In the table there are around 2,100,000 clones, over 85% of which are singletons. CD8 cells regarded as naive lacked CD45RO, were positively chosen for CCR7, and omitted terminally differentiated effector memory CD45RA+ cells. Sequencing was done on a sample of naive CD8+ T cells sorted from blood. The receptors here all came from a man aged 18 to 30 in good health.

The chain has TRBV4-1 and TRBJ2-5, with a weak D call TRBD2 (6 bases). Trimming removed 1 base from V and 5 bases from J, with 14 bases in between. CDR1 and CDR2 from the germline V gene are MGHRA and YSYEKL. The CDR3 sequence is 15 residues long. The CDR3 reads CASSQGPRDFETQYF. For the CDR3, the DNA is TGCGCCAGCAGCCAAGGGCCTCGGGACTTTGAGACCCAGTACTTC.

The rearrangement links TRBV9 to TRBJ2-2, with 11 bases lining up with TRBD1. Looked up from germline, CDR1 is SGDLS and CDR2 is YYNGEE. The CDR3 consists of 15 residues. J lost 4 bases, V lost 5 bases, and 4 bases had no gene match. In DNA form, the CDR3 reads TGTGCCAGCAGGGCCGGGACAGGGGGCACCGGGGAGCTGTTTTTT. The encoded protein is CASRAGTGGTGELFF.

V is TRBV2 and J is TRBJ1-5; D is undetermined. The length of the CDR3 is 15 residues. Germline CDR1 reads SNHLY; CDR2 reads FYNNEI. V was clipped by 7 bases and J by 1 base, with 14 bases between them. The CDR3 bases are TGTGCCAGCACCTATCTGGCCAGCAGCAATCAGCCCCAGCATTTT. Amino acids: CASTYLASSNQPQHF.

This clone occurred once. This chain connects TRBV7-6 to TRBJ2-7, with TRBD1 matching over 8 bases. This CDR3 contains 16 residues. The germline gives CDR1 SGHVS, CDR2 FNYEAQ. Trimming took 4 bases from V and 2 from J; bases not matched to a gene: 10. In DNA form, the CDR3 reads TGTGCCAGCAGCTCAGGGGTCGGGACAGGAGCCTACGAGCAGTACTTC. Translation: CASSSGVGTGAYEQYF.

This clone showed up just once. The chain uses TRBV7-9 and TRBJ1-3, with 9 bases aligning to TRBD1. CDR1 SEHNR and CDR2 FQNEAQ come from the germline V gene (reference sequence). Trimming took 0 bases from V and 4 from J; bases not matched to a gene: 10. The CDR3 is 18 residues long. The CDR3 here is CASSLAPPGQGKGNTIYF. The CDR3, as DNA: TGTGCCAGCAGCTTAGCTCCCCCGGGACAGGGCAAGGGAAACACCATATATTTT.

CDR3 region: CATSDSPPGIYEQYF. The CDR3, as DNA: TGTGCCACCAGCGACTCCCCCCCAGGGATCTACGAGCAGTACTTC. The genes are TRBV15 and TRBJ2-7; D is possibly TRBD1 (5 bases). The V gene's germline CDR1 is LNHNV and CDR2 YYDKDF (reference sequence). The CDR3 totals 15 residues. Deletions cut 5 bases from V and 3 bases from J, with 17 bases between. The full variable domain, completed using reference TRBV15 and TRBJ2-7, is DAMVIQNPRYQVTQFGKPVTLSCSQTLNHNVMYWYQQKSSQAPKLLFHYYDKDFNNEADTPDNFQSRRPNTSFCFLDIRSPGLGDTAMYLCATSDSPPGIYEQYFGPGTRLTVT.

DNA for the CDR3: TGTGCCAGCAGTTTAGAGGTAGGGAGGAACGAGCAGTACTTC. It translates to CASSLEVGRNEQYF. V and J are TRBV28 and TRBJ2-7; possibly TRBD2 for D (6 bases). This CDR3 spans 14 amino acids. Germline V lookup: CDR1 MDHEN, CDR2 SYDVKM. Trimming took off 2 bases at V and 5 bases at J, with 13 bases between the two ends.

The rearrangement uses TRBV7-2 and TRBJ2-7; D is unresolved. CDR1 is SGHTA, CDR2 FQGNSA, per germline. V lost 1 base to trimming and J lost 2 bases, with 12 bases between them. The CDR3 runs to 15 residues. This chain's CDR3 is CASSLGMGPPYEQYF. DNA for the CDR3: TGTGCCAGCAGCTTAGGCATGGGTCCCCCCTACGAGCAGTACTTC.

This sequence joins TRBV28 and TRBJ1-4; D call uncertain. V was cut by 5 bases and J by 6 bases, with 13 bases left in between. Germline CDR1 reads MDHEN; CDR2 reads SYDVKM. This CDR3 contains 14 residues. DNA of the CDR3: TGTGCCAGCAGTCAACAGAGAGATTATGAAAAACTGTTTTTT. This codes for CASSQQRDYEKLFF.

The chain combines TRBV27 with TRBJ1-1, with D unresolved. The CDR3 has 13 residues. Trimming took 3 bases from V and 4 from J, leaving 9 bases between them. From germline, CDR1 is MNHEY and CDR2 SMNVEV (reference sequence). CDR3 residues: CASSFRGSTEAFF. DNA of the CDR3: TGTGCCAGCAGTTTCCGGGGATCCACTGAAGCTTTCTTT.

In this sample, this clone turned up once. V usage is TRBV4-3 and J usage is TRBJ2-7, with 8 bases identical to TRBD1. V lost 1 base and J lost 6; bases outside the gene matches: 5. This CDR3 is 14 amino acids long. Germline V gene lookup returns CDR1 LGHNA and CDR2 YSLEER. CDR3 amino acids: CASSQAGGAGEQYF. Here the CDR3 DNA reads TGCGCCAGCAGCCAAGCAGGGGGCGCGGGCGAGCAGTACTTC.

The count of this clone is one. DNA of the CDR3: TGTGCCTGGGAGGGGGGGGTGACTAGCGGCATTGTAAATACGCAGTATTTT. Translated: CAWEGGVTSGIVNTQYF. The rearrangement joins TRBV30 to TRBJ2-3; 9 bases map to TRBD2. The J segment lost 7 bases and the V segment lost 5 bases, leaving 19 bases of the junction unmatched. CDR3 length: 17 amino acids. The germline gives CDR1 GTSNPN, CDR2 SVGIG (reference sequence).

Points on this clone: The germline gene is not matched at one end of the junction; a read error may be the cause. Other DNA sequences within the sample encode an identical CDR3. Written as DNA, the CDR3 is TGCGCCAGCAGTTTGGGCATGAACACTGAAGCTTTCTTT. Amino acids: CASSLGMNTEAFF. This chain joins TRBV5-1 and TRBJ1-1; no reliable D call. This CDR3 has 13 amino acids. The germline gives CDR1 SGHRS, CDR2 YFSETQ.

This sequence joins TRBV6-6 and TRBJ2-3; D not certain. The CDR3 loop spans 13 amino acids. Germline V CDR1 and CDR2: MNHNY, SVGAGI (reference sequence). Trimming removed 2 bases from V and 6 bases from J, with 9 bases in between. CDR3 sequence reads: CASSYLTLDTQYF. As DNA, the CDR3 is TGTGCCAGCAGTTACCTAACATTGGATACGCAGTATTTT.

CDR3 DNA: TGTGCCAGTTATACCGGGACAGGGAATAGGGGCAATCAGCCCCAGCATTTT. Translating it yields CASYTGTGNRGNQPQHF. The chain combines TRBV19 with TRBJ1-5, with 9 nucleotides matching TRBD1. V trimming: 8 bases; J trimming: 2 bases; junction bases outside the gene matches: 13. Looked up from germline, CDR1 is LNHDA and CDR2 is SQIVND (reference sequence). The CDR3 length is 17 residues.

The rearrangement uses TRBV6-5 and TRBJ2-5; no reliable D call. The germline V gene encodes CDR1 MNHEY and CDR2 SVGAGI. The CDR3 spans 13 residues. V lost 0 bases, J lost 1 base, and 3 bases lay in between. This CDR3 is CASSYSLQETQYF. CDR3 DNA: TGTGCCAGCAGTTACTCACTCCAAGAGACCCAGTACTTC.

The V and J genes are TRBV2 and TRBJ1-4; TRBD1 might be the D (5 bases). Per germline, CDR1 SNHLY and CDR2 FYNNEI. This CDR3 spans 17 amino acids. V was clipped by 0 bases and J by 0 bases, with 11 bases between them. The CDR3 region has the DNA TGTGCCAGCAGTGAAGCCTCGGGGGAAACAACTAATGAAAAACTGTTTTTT. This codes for CASSEASGETTNEKLFF.

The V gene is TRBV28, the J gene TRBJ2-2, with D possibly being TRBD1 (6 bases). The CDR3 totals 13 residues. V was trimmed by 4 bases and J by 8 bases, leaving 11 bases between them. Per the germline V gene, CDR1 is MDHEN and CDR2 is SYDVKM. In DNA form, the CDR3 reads TGTGCCAGCAGTTCTGGGGGCAGGGGGGAGCTGTTTTTT. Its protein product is CASSSGGRGELFF.

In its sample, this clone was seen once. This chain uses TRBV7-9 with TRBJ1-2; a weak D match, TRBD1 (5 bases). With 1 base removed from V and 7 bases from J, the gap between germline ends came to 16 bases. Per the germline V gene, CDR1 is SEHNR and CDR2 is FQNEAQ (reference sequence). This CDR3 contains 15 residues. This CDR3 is CASSLGGREIIGYTF. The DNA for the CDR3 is TGTGCCAGCAGCTTAGGGGGCAGGGAAATAATTGGCTACACCTTC.

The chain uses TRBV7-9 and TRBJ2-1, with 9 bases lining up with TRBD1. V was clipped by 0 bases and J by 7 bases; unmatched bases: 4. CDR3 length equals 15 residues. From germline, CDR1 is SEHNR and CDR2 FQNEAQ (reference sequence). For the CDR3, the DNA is TGTGCCAGCAGCTTAGCACAGGGGGCTATGAATGAGCAGTTCTTC. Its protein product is CASSLAQGAMNEQFF.

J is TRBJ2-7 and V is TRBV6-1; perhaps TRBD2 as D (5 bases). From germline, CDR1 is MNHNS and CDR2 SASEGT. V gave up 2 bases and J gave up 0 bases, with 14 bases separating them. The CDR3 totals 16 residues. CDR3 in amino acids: CASSETGNPFSYEQYF. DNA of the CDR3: TGTGCCAGCAGTGAAACGGGGAACCCTTTCTCCTACGAGCAGTACTTC.

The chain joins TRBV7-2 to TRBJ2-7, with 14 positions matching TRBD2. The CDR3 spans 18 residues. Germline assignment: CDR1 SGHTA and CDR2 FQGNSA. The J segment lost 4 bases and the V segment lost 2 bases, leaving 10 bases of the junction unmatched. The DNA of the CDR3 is TGTGCCAGCAGCTTAATCTCGGGACTAGCGGGAGAGGGTTACGAGCAGTACTTC. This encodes CASSLISGLAGEGYEQYF.

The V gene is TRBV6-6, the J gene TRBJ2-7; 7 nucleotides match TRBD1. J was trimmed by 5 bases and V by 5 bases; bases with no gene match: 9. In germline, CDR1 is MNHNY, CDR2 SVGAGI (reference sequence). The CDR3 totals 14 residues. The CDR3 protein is CASSPQGEYDEQYF. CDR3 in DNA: TGTGCCAGCAGTCCTCAGGGGGAATACGACGAGCAGTACTTC.